This TCR beta chain was profiled in a study of blood T cells in healthy people across ages. Primed by a sample-barcoded 5' primer and a J-beta primer mix, a second PCR proceeded for roughly 6 to 12 cycles. The template-switch adaptor was a 5' adaptor with 12 random nucleotides. It tagged each cDNA molecule. The study obtained at least 2.5 million CDR3-containing paired-end reads from every sample. TCRdb analysed the 5' RACE reads with MiXCR anew, one entry per CDR3 protein. The sample includes about 570,000 distinct CDR3 sequences, about 26% of them seen just once. CDR1 SGHAT and CDR2 FQNNGV come from the germline V gene. The CDR3 extends over 16 amino acids. Deletions cut 5 bases from V and 1 base from J, with 17 bases between.

The receptor's source is a woman aged 65 to 85 in good health. This chain joins TRBV11-2 and TRBJ1-1; possibly TRBD1 for D (6 bases). What was sequenced was blood. The CDR3 spells CASSTGDIIRNTEAFF. CDR3 sequence (DNA): TGTGCCAGCAGCACCGGGGACATAATAAGGAACACTGAAGCTTTCTTT.